This passage covers 8 T cell receptor beta chains from one sample sequenced in a study of T cell repertoires in cytomegalovirus infection. Antigens for these TCRs are unknown. TCRdb ran MiXCR on the reads and lists one entry per CDR3 protein. The repertoire holds about 700,000 distinct CDR3 sequences, around 32% seen once, with around a sixth in the top ten. Sequences were derived from cultured PBMCs, sampled from culture after CMV antigen stimulation. All receptors derive from a human donor in good health (CMV status not recorded). Some clones in this sample may be carry-over from other donors' samples.

The chain combines TRBV7-6 with TRBJ1-1; 8 bases agree with TRBD1. The CDR3 is 15 amino acids. Germline V gene sequence: CDR1 SGHVS, CDR2 FNYEAQ. Unmatched junction bases numbered 8, after V lost 4 bases and J lost 4 bases. The CDR3 is CASSSPGGMGTEAFF. In DNA, the CDR3 is TGTGCCAGCAGCTCTCCAGGGGGCATGGGCACTGAAGCTTTCTTT.

This clonotype turned up a few times. The chain couples TRBV7-9 to TRBJ2-2; 8 positions match TRBD2. The CDR3 runs to 14 residues. Germline values: CDR1 SEHNR, CDR2 FQNEAQ (reference sequence). The trim removed 3 bases at V and 7 bases at J, leaving 4 bases unmatched. CDR3 nucleotides: TGTGCCAGCAGCTTTAAGCGGGAGAACGGGGAGCTGTTTTTT. Protein product: CASSFKRENGELFF.

This clonotype was observed at least ten times. This chain uses TRBV19 with TRBJ1-1; the D is unclear. Germline loops: CDR1 LNHDA, CDR2 SQIVND (reference sequence). This CDR3 has 13 amino acids. Trimming pared 4 bases from V and 2 bases from J, leaving 8 bases between. CDR3 DNA: TGTGCCAGTAGTAATGAGGACAACACTGAAGCTTTCTTT. Translated: CASSNEDNTEAFF.

V gene TRBV7-2 combines with J gene TRBJ1-2, with D possibly TRBD1 on 5 matching bases. The CDR3 extends over 15 amino acids. V gave up 1 base and J gave up 4 bases, with 13 bases separating them. CDR1 is SGHTA, CDR2 FQGNSA, per germline. The CDR3 DNA reads as TGTGCCAGCAGCTTAGGGTACGGGGGAGTCTATGGCTACACCTTC. Its protein is CASSLGYGGVYGYTF.

This clonotype was seen at least ten times. The gene calls are TRBV7-2 and TRBJ2-7; D uncertain. This CDR3 region has 12 residues. Per germline, CDR1 SGHTA and CDR2 FQGNSA. Trimming took off 5 bases at V and 1 base at J, with 6 bases between the two ends. CDR3 nucleotide sequence: TGTGCCAGCAGCGCCCTATCCTACGAGCAGTACTTC. Amino acids: CASSALSYEQYF.

This sequence joins TRBV20-1 and TRBJ2-7, with D hard to call. The CDR3 extends over 12 amino acids. The germline V gene has CDR1 DFQATT and CDR2 SNEGSKA (reference sequence). Trimming cost V 3 bases and J 3 bases, with 9 bases left between them. The CDR3 nucleotides are TGCAGTGCTAGTAACCAGAACTACGAGCAGTACTTC. It translates to CSASNQNYEQYF.

This clonotype was seen ten or more times. V is TRBV7-8 and J is TRBJ2-7; no firm D call. Germline lookup yields CDR1 SGHVS and CDR2 FQNEAQ. CDR3 length: 16 residues. The V end lost 1 base, the J end lost 2 bases, and 15 bases lay between the germline ends. For the CDR3, the DNA is TGTGCCAGCAGCTTAGATCTGACCGGCCAGACCTACGAGCAGTACTTC. Amino acids: CASSLDLTGQTYEQYF.

Concerning this clonotype itself: The CDR3 carries no conserved terminal phenylalanine or tryptophan, so it likely arises from a read error. The J gene is TRBJ1-1, the V gene TRBV6-8, with unresolved D. The germline V gene has CDR1 MNHGY and CDR2 SAAAGT. The V and J ends lost 2 bases and 0 bases respectively, with 7 bases between them. The CDR3 is 14 residues long. The CDR3 sequence: CASSYVGMNTEAFL. CDR3 in DNA: TGTGCCAGCAGTTACGTCGGAATGAACACTGAAGCTTTCCTT.